The clone carrying this T cell receptor (beta chain) was observed a few times. Trimming removed 3 bases from V and 3 bases from J; junction bases left unmatched: 8. From germline, CDR1 is SGHVS and CDR2 FQNEAQ. This CDR3 spans 16 amino acids. This entry comes from a study of blood T cell repertoires in COVID-19. Authors' analysis steps: Researchers report that nucleated cell counts were estimated from reference gene primer amplification. Assay used: immunoSEQ multiplex PCR; TCRdb lists only in-frame clones, some missing. V, J and clone size derive from that table, while D and trimming were established from the DNA sequence. The sample lists approximately 210,000 clones, 70% to 85% occurring once.

What was sequenced was PBMCs or T cells enriched from blood (not recorded which). The TCR originated in a man aged 40-49 years who had recovered from COVID-19. The rearrangement links TRBV7-8 to TRBJ2-1; 7 bases fit TRBD2. DNA of the CDR3: TGTGCCAGCAGCTTGATGGCGGGAGTATACTACAATGAGCAGTTCTTC. This sequence encodes CASSLMAGVYYNEQFF.